These 18 T cell receptor beta chains originate from one sample sequenced in a study of OX40 agonist ivuxolimab in advanced cancers. The method behind the library was the immunoSEQ multiplex PCR assay. TCRdb carries this immuneACCESS record with in-frame sequences only. Its versions omit some clonotypes, under half of them owing to an unresolved V gene in the studies checked, with the rest unexplained. The sample yields some 25,000 clones; roughly 88% were counted once. The ten largest clonotypes hold roughly 9% of the sample. Sequenced here: CD4+ or CD8+ T cells sorted from blood, sampled in a trial of the OX40 agonist ivuxolimab. Receptors were obtained from an adult with an advanced solid tumor such as melanoma, head and neck, liver or kidney cancer.

V usage is TRBV9 and J usage is TRBJ2-7; TRBD2 matches 11 bases. CDR1 is SGDLS, CDR2 YYNGEE, per germline. This CDR3 has 18 residues. Trimming cost V 0 bases and J 3 bases; bases outside gene matches: 11. CDR3 protein: CASSVGNDHSGRVYEQYF. Written as DNA, the CDR3 is TGTGCCAGCAGCGTAGGAAACGATCATAGCGGGAGGGTCTACGAGCAGTACTTC.

V is TRBV18 and J is TRBJ2-7; possible D gene TRBD2, 6 bases. The CDR3 has 16 amino acids. V was clipped by 2 bases and J by 8 bases, with 22 bases between them. The V gene's germline CDR1 is KGHSH and CDR2 LQKENI. The CDR3 coding sequence is TGTGCCAGCTCACCATACGAGGTCTCTAGCGAGATCAAGCAGTACTTC. It encodes CASSPYEVSSEIKQYF. The whole variable domain, filled in from reference TRBV18 and TRBJ2-7, reads NAGVMQNPRHLVRRRGQEARLRCSPMKGHSHVYWYRQLPEEGLKFMVYLQKENIIDESGMPKERFSAEFPKEGPSILRIQQVVRGDSAAYFCASSPYEVSSEIKQYFGPGTRLTVT.

CDR3 protein: CASIGPGHTGELFF. In nucleotides, the CDR3 is TGTGCCAGCATTGGCCCAGGGCACACCGGGGAGCTGTTTTTT. The gene calls are TRBV28 and TRBJ2-2; a possible D gene is TRBD1 (5 bases). Trimming cost V 7 bases and J 3 bases, with 12 bases left between them. This CDR3 has 14 residues. CDR1 is MDHEN, CDR2 SYDVKM, per germline. Variable domain in full (rest from reference TRBV28 and TRBJ2-2): DVKVTQSSRYLVKRTGEKVFLECVQDMDHENMFWYRQDPGLGLRLIYFSYDVKMKEKGDIPEGYSVSREKKERFSLILESASTNQTSMYLCASIGPGHTGELFFGEGSRLTVL.

V usage is TRBV9 and J usage is TRBJ1-1; no clear D. The V gene's germline CDR1 is SGDLS and CDR2 YYNGEE. The CDR3 has 12 residues. Trimming pared 3 bases from V and 6 bases from J, leaving 9 bases between. The CDR3 DNA sequence: TGTGCCAGCAGCGCTTATACATCTGAAGCTTTCTTT. Translating gives CASSAYTSEAFF.

This chain joins TRBV7-3 and TRBJ2-1; 7 bases are a match to TRBD2. The junction had 4 bases not matched to a gene; V was cut back by 5 bases and J by 0 bases. The CDR3 sequence is 15 residues long. CDR1 is SGHTA and CDR2 is FQGTGA in the germline V gene. For the CDR3, the DNA is TGTGCCAGCAGCCCGGGACTAAGCTCCTACAATGAGCAGTTCTTC. Translation: CASSPGLSSYNEQFF.

The chain is built from TRBV5-3 and TRBJ2-2, with no clear D. TRBV5-3 is known as an ORF, though its function is uncertain. V was trimmed by 4 bases and J by 3 bases, leaving 16 bases between them. The CDR3 consists of 16 residues. CDR3 protein: CARSTTPSVDTGELFF. DNA for the CDR3: TGTGCCAGAAGCACTACCCCTTCTGTCGACACCGGGGAGCTGTTTTTT.

This chain links TRBV29-1 with TRBJ2-3; TRBD2 matches at 7 bases. V lost 1 base and J lost 3; bases outside the gene matches: 7. The CDR3 length is 15 residues. CDR1 and CDR2 (germline): SQVTM, ANQGSEA. CDR3 sequence reads: CSVEGSAGATDTQYF. The CDR3 region has the DNA TGCAGCGTTGAAGGGAGTGCGGGAGCGACAGATACGCAGTATTTT.

The chain joins TRBV9 to TRBJ2-3; the D gene could be TRBD1 or TRBD2 (5 bases each). The V gene's germline CDR1 is SGDLS and CDR2 YYNGEE. This CDR3 has 16 residues. V shed 0 bases and J shed 2 bases, with 13 bases lying between them. The CDR3 DNA reads as TGTGCCAGCAGCGTAGGGGGGAGTACTTACACAGATACGCAGTATTTT. Amino acid sequence: CASSVGGSTYTDTQYF.

This chain uses TRBV7-3 with TRBJ2-1; a weak D match, TRBD2 (6 bases). Germline CDR1 and CDR2: SGHTA and FQGTGA. The CDR3 spans 14 residues. Trimming shortened V by 4 bases and J by 3 bases, and 10 bases separated the two germline ends. The CDR3, as DNA: TGTGCCAGCAGCTCGGCGGGATTCTACAATGAGCAGTTCTTC. Translated, it gives CASSSAGFYNEQFF.

The chain carries TRBV5-6 and TRBJ2-5; 11 nucleotides line up with TRBD2. Per germline, CDR1 SGHDT and CDR2 YYEEEE. The CDR3 spans 14 residues. Trimming at V came to 5 bases and at J to 3 bases, leaving 3 bases not matched to a gene. CDR3 sequence (DNA): TGTGCCAGCAGGCCGGGACTAGCGGAAGAGACCCAGTACTTC. This gives the protein CASRPGLAEETQYF. Looking up the rest from reference TRBV5-6 and TRBJ2-5 gives the full variable domain: DAGVTQSPTHLIKTRGQQVTLRCSPKSGHDTVSWYQQALGQGPQFIFQYYEEEERQRGNFPDRFSGHQFPNYSSELNVNALLLGDSALYLCASRPGLAEETQYFGPGTRLLVL.

This sequence joins TRBV2 and TRBJ2-2; D might be TRBD2 (6 bases). Trimming shortened V by 9 bases and J by 1 base, and 21 bases separated the two germline ends. This CDR3 is 17 amino acids long. Germline CDR1 is SNHLY and CDR2 is FYNNEI. The CDR3 sequence: CASPTRGSAENTGELFF. The DNA for the CDR3 is TGTGCCAGTCCGACGCGGGGTAGCGCTGAGAACACCGGGGAGCTGTTTTTT. The variable domain in full, completed from reference TRBV2 and TRBJ2-2, reads EPEVTQTPSHQVTQMGQEVILRCVPISNHLYFYWYRQILGQKVEFLVSFYNNEISEKSEIFDDQFSVERPDGSNFTLKIRSTKLEDSAMYFCASPTRGSAENTGELFFGEGSRLTVL.

The chain carries TRBV6-4 and TRBJ2-7; tentatively, D is TRBD1 or TRBD2 (5 bases each). CDR3 size: 14 residues. Germline CDR1 is MRHNA and CDR2 is SNTAGT. Trimming took off 7 bases at V and 3 bases at J, with 16 bases between the two ends. The chain's CDR3 is CASTERGTCYEQYF. The CDR3 DNA reads TGTGCCAGCACCGAACGGGGCACTTGCTACGAGCAGTACTTC.

The rearrangement joins TRBV28 to TRBJ1-5; D is ambiguous. Germline CDR1 is MDHEN and CDR2 is SYDVKM. The CDR3 consists of 12 residues. The V end lost 8 bases, the J end lost 0 bases, and 5 bases lay between the germline ends. CDR3 protein: CASEVSNQPQHF. The CDR3 bases are TGTGCCAGCGAAGTTAGCAATCAGCCCCAGCATTTT.

This sequence joins TRBV5-6 and TRBJ2-1; TRBD2 matches at 15 bases. The CDR3 consists of 16 residues. V dropped 6 bases and J dropped 10; count of bases not matched to a gene: 11. The germline gives CDR1 SGHDT, CDR2 YYEEEE. The CDR3 region has the DNA TGTGCCAGCACCCCTAGGACTAGCGGGGGGGAGGGAGAGCAGTTCTTC. Translation: CASTPRTSGGEGEQFF.

V is TRBV10-3 and J is TRBJ2-7, with 7 bases aligning to TRBD1. The CDR3 has 15 residues. The V gene end was trimmed by 3 bases and the J gene end by 3 bases; junction bases not matched to a gene: 8. From germline, CDR1 is ENHRY and CDR2 SYGVKD. For the CDR3, the DNA is TGTGCCATCAGTGAAGGGGGACAGCTAGACTACGAGCAGTACTTC. This encodes CAISEGGQLDYEQYF.

This rearrangement joins TRBV4-3 to TRBJ2-1; D ambiguous. The CDR3 runs 14 residues. Germline CDR1 and CDR2: LGHNA and YSLEER. Trimming left V 1 base short and J 7 bases short, with 11 bases between. This CDR3 reads CASSQGGVQNEQFF. In nucleotides, the CDR3 is TGCGCCAGCAGCCAAGGCGGAGTACAGAATGAGCAGTTCTTC.

J is TRBJ2-3 and V is TRBV7-9; 12 bases agree with TRBD2. Trimming removed 9 bases from V and 2 bases from J; junction bases left unmatched: 9. Per the germline V gene, CDR1 is SEHNR and CDR2 is FQNEAQ (reference sequence). The CDR3 runs 16 residues. The CDR3 nucleotides read TGTGCCAGTAGACCGGGACTAGCGGGCCCCACAGATACGCAGTATTTT. This sequence encodes CASRPGLAGPTDTQYF.

The rearrangement joins TRBV7-2 to TRBJ2-7, with D possibly being TRBD2 (6 bases). Germline assignment: CDR1 SGHTA and CDR2 FQGNSA. This CDR3 is 13 amino acids long. The germline V and J ends were trimmed by 1 base and 8 bases, with 12 bases remaining between them. As DNA, the CDR3 is TGTGCCAGCAGCTTAGAGGCGGGGATACAGCAGTACTTC. This sequence encodes CASSLEAGIQQYF.